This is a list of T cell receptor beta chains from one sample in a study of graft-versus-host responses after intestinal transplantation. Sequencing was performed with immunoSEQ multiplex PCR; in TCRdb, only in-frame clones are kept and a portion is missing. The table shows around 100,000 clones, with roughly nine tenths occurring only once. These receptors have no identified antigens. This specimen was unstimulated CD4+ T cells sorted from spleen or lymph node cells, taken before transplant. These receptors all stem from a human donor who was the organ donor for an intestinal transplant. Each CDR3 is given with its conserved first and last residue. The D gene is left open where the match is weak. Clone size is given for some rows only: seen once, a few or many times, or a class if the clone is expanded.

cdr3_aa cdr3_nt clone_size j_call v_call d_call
CASSYTGGSGSSYNSPLHF TGTGCCAGCAGCTACACAGGGGGCTCGGGGAGCTCCTATAATTCACCCCTCCACTTT NA TRBJ1-6 TRBV5-4 TRBD1
CASSSPGQHYEQYF TGTGCCAGCAGCTCGCCGGGACAGCACTACGAGCAGTACTTC few TRBJ2-7 TRBV7-9 TRBD1
CASRGTGLGSSYEQYF TGTGCCAGCAGGGGGACAGGGTTAGGGAGCTCCTACGAGCAGTACTTC NA TRBJ2-7 TRBV2 TRBD1
CASSVVGTSGRYEQFF TGTGCCAGCAGCGTAGTTGGGACTAGCGGGAGATATGAGCAGTTCTTC NA TRBJ2-1 TRBV9 TRBD2
CASSFHRGRKEQYF TGTGCCAGCAGTTTTCACAGGGGGCGCAAAGAGCAGTACTTC NA TRBJ2-7 TRBV28 TRBD1
CASSISGGYGYTF TGTGCCAGCAGCATCTCCGGGGGCTATGGCTACACCTTC NA TRBJ1-2 TRBV11-2 NA
CASKRGQGTDTQYF TGTGCCAGCAAGAGGGGACAGGGCACAGATACGCAGTATTTT NA TRBJ2-3 TRBV6-6 TRBD1
CASSYEHRVKYF TGTGCCAGCAGTTACGAACACAGGGTGAAGTACTTC NA TRBJ2-7 TRBV6-5 NA
CASSLVRHQETQYF TGTGCCAGCAGCTTGGTGCGACACCAAGAGACCCAGTACTTC NA TRBJ2-5 TRBV5-4 NA
CASSQAGDRVVNEQFF TGCGCCAGCAGCCAAGCAGGTGACAGGGTGGTCAATGAGCAGTTCTTC NA TRBJ2-1 TRBV4-1 TRBD1
CASSVGGRGRRETQYF TGTGCCAGCAGTGTGGGCGGTAGGGGGCGCCGAGAGACCCAGTACTTC NA TRBJ2-5 TRBV6-1 TRBD1
CASSQDIARDGGTDTQYF TGTGCCAGCAGCCAAGATATAGCCAGGGACGGGGGCACAGATACGCAGTATTTT NA TRBJ2-3 TRBV4-2 NA
CASSFAGQGAYSNQPQHF TGTGCCAGCAGTTTCGCGGGACAGGGGGCCTATAGCAATCAGCCCCAGCATTTT NA TRBJ1-5 TRBV7-9 TRBD1
CASSLGLSSGNTIYF TGTGCCAGCAGCTTAGGCCTCAGCTCTGGAAACACCATATATTTT few TRBJ1-3 TRBV13 NA
CASSAHGGANPQHF TGCGCCAGCAGCGCCCATGGGGGGGCGAACCCCCAGCATTTT NA TRBJ1-5 TRBV5-1 NA
CASSFAGGLAKNIQYF TGTGCCAGCAGTTTCGCAGGCGGGCTAGCCAAAAACATTCAGTACTTC NA TRBJ2-4 TRBV28 NA
CASSYPRGINTGELFF TGTGCCAGCAGCTACCCGCGGGGGATTAACACCGGGGAGCTGTTTTTT NA TRBJ2-2 TRBV7-8 TRBD2
CASSMSGGEQYF TGTGCCAGTAGTATGTCAGGGGGCGAGCAGTACTTC NA TRBJ2-7 TRBV19 TRBD1
CASSLEGDGSEKLFF TGCGCCAGCAGCTTGGAGGGGGACGGAAGTGAAAAACTGTTTTTT NA TRBJ1-4 TRBV5-1 NA
CASSSKVGGDSFFSYEQYF TGCGCCAGCAGCTCCAAAGTAGGGGGGGACAGCTTTTTCTCCTACGAGCAGTACTTC NA TRBJ2-7 TRBV5-1 NA
CASGLAGGLTHEQYF TGTGCCTCGGGACTAGCGGGAGGGCTGACCCACGAGCAGTACTTC NA TRBJ2-7 TRBV10-3 TRBD2
CSAPITDTQYF TGCAGTGCTCCAATCACAGATACGCAGTATTTT NA TRBJ2-3 TRBV20-1 NA
CASSRSGRANEQFF TGTGCCAGCAGTCGTAGCGGGAGGGCCAATGAGCAGTTCTTC NA TRBJ2-1 TRBV28 TRBD2
CASMAGRFLYEQYF TGTGCCAGCATGGCGGGACGGTTCCTCTACGAGCAGTACTTC NA TRBJ2-7 TRBV6-1 NA
CASSLGGANQPQHF TGTGCCAGCAGTTTGGGGGGTGCCAATCAGCCCCAGCATTTT NA TRBJ1-5 TRBV6-5 NA